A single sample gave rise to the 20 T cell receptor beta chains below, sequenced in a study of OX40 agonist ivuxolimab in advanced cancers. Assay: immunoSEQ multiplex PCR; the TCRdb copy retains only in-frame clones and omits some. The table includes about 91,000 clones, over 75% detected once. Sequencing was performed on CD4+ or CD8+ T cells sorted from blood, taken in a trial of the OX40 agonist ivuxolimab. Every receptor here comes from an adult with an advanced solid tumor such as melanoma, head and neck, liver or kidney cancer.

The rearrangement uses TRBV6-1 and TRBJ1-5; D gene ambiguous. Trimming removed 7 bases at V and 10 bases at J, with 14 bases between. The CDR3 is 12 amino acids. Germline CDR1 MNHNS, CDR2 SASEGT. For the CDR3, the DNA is TGTGCCAGCAACCCCGGTCAGCGACCCCAGCATTTT. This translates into CASNPGQRPQHF.

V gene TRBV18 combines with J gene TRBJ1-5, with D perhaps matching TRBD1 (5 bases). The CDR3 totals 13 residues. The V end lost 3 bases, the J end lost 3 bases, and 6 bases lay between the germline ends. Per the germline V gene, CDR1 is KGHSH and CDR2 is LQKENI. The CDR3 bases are TGTGCCAGCTCACCGACAGTCAATCAGCCCCAGCATTTT. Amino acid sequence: CASSPTVNQPQHF.

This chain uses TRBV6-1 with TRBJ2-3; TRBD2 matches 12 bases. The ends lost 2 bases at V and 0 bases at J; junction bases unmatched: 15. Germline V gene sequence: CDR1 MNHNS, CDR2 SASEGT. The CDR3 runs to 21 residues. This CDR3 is CASSELRIGLAGRASTDTQYF. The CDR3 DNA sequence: TGTGCCAGCAGTGAATTACGCATCGGACTAGCGGGACGCGCTAGCACAGATACGCAGTATTTT.

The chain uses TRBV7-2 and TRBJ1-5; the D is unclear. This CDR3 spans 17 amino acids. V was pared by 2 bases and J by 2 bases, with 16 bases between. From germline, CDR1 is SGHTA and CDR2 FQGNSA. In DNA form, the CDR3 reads TGTGCCAGCAGCTTAAACCCAACCGGGTTTGGCAATCAGCCCCAGCATTTT. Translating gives CASSLNPTGFGNQPQHF.

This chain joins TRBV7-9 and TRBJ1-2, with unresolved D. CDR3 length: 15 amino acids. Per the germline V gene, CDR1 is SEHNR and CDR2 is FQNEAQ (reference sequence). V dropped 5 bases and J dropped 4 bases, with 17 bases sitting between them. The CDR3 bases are TGTGCCAGCAGCCCCGGCGCCATACGGGGCTATGGCTACACCTTC. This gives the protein CASSPGAIRGYGYTF.

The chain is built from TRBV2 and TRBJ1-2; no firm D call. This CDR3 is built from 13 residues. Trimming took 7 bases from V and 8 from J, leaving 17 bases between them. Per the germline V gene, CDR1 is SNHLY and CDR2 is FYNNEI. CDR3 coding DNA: TGTGCCAGCAAGGAGACAAAAAACGGGGGCTACACCTTC. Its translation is CASKETKNGGYTF.

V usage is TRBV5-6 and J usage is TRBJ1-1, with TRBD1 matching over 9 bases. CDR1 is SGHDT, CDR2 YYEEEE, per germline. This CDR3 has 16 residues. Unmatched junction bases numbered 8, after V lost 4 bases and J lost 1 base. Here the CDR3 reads CASSPTGGIGNTEAFF. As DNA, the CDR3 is TGTGCCAGCAGCCCGACAGGGGGGATTGGGAACACTGAAGCTTTCTTT.

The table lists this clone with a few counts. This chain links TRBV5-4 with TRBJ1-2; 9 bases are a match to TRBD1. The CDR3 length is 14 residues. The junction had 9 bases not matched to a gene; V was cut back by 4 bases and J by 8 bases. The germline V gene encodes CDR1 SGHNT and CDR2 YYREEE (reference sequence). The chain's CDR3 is CASSPYGTGQGYTF. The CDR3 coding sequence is TGTGCCAGCAGCCCCTATGGGACAGGGCAAGGCTACACCTTC.

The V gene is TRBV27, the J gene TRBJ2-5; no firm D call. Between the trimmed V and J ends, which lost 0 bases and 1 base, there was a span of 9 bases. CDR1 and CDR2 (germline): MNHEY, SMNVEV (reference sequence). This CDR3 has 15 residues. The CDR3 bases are TGTGCCAGCAGTTTATCGATCCAGAGCCAAGAGACCCAGTACTTC. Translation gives CASSLSIQSQETQYF.

Written as DNA, the CDR3 is TGTGCCAGCAGTGAAACTAGCGGGGCAGATACGCAGTATTTT. Protein sequence: CASSETSGADTQYF. The genes are TRBV2 and TRBJ2-3; 10 nucleotides line up with TRBD2. This CDR3 comprises 14 residues. In germline, CDR1 is SNHLY, CDR2 FYNNEI. The V gene end was trimmed by 2 bases and the J gene end by 4 bases; junction bases not matched to a gene: 0.

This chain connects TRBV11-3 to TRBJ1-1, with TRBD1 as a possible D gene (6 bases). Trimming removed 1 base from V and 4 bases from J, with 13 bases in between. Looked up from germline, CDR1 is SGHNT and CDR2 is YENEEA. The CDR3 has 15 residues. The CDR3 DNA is TGTGCCAGCAGCTTAGGCCAGGGGAGTAGCACTGAAGCTTTCTTT. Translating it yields CASSLGQGSSTEAFF.

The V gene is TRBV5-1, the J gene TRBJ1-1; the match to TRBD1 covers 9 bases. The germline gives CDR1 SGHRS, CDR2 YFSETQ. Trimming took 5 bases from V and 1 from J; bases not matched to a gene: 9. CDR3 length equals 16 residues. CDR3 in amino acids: CASRIQGAGGNTEAFF. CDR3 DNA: TGCGCCAGCAGGATACAGGGGGCAGGAGGGAACACTGAAGCTTTCTTT.

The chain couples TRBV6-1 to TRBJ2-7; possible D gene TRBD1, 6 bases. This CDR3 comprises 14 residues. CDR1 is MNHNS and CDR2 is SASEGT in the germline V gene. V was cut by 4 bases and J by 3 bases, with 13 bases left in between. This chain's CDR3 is CASSATGRGYEQYF. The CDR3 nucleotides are TGTGCCAGCAGTGCAACAGGGAGAGGCTACGAGCAGTACTTC.

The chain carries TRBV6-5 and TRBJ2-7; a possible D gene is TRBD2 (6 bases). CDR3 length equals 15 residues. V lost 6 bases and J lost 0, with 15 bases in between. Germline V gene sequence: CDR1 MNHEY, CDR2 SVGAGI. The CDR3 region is CASREVAESSYEQYF. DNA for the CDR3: TGTGCCAGCAGGGAGGTAGCGGAGAGCTCCTACGAGCAGTACTTC.

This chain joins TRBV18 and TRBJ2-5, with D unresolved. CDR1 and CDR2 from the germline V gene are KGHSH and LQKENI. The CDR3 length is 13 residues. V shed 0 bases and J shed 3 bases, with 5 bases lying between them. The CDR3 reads CASSPPAEETQYF. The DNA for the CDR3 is TGTGCCAGCTCACCACCTGCAGAAGAGACCCAGTACTTC.

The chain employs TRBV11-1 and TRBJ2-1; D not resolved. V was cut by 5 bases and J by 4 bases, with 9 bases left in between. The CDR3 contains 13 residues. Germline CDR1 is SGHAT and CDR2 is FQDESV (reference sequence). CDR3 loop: CASSPTLYNEQFF. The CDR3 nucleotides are TGTGCCAGCAGCCCTACCCTGTACAATGAGCAGTTCTTC.

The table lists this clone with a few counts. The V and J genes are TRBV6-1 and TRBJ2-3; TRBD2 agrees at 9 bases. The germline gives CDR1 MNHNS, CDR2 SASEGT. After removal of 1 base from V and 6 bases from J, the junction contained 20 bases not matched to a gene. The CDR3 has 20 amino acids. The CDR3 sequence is CASSEGSVGLSGGLADTQYF. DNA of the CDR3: TGTGCCAGCAGTGAAGGTTCCGTCGGCCTTAGCGGGGGCCTGGCCGATACGCAGTATTTT.

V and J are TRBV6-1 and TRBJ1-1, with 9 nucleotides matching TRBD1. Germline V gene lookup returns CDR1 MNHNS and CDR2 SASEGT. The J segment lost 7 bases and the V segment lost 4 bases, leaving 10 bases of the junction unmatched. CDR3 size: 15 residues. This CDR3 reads CASSVHGTGWIEAFF. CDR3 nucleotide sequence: TGTGCCAGCAGTGTACATGGGACAGGGTGGATTGAAGCTTTCTTT.

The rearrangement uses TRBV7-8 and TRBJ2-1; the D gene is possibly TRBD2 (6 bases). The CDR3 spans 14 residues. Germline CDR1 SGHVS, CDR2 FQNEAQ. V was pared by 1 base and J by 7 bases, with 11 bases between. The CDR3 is CASSLVRGTNEQFF. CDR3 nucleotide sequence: TGTGCCAGCAGCTTAGTTCGCGGGACGAATGAGCAGTTCTTC.

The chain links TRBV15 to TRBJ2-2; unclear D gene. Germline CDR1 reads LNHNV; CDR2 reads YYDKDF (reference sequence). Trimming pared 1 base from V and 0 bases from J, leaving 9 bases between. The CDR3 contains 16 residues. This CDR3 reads CATSRGRAANTGELFF. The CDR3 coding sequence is TGTGCCACCAGCAGAGGTCGGGCAGCGAACACCGGGGAGCTGTTTTTT.